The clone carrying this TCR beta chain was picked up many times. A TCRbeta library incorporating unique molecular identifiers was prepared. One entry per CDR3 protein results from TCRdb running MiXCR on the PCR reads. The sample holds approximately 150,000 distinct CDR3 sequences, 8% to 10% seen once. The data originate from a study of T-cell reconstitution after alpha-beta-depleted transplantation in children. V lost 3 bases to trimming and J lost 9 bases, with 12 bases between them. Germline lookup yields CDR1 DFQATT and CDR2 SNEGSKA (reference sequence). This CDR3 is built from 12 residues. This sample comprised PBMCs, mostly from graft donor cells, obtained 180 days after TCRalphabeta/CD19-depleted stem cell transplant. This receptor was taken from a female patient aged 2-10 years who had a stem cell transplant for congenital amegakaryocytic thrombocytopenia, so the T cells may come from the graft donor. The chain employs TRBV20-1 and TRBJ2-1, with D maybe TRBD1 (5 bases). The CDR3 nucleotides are TGCAGTGCTAGTTATACAGGATCTGAGCAGTTCTTC. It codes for CSASYTGSEQFF.